The entry below describes one TCR beta chain. The antigen is undetermined. This CDR3 is 16 amino acids long. The V end was cut by 5 bases, the J end by 7 bases, with 21 bases between. Germline CDR1 reads LGHNA; CDR2 reads YNFKEQ. The sample comes from a study of T cell repertoires in cytomegalovirus infection. Study background: A matching HLA type, together with CMV infection, was signaled by public TCR beta signatures.

MiXCR, applied by TCRdb to the reads, yields one record per CDR3 protein. The sample records nearly 550,000 distinct CDR3 sequences, about 15% being singletons. Overall study findings and caveats: The ex vivo response was dominated by HLA-C-restricted CMV-specific TCR beta clonotypes. Cumulative public TCR beta family frequency identified carriers of CMV plus the relevant HLA.

The sequence came from a human donor in good health (CMV status not recorded). Some clones in this sample may be carry-over from other donors' samples. Sequencing was carried out using CD8+ T cells from PBMCs. The genes are TRBV4-2 and TRBJ1-5; tentatively, D is TRBD1 (6 bases). CDR3 sequence reads: CASSYRQEGINQPQHF. CDR3 sequence (DNA): TGTGCCAGCAGCTATCGACAGGAGGGGATTAACCAGCCCCAGCATTTT.